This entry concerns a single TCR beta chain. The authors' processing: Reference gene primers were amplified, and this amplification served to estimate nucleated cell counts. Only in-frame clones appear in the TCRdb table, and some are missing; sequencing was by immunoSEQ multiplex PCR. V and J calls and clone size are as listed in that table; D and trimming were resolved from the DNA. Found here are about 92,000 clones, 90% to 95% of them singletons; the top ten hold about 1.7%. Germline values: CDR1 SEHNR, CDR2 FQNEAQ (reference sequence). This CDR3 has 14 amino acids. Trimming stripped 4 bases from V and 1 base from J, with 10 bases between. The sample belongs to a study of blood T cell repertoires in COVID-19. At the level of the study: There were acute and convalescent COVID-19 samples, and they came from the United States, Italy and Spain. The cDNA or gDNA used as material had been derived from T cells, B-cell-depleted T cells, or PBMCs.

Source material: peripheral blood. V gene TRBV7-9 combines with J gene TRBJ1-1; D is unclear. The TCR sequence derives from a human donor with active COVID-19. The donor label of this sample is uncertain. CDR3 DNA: TGTGCCAGCAGCTCCCAGGCGGGGAACACTGAAGCTTTCTTT. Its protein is CASSSQAGNTEAFF.